This T cell receptor beta chain was found in a study of blood T cells in healthy people across ages. Broader study findings: When one million T cells were used, diversity estimates were thought to be underestimates. Per million T cells, TCR beta diversity dropped about linearly as age rose.

For the second PCR, which ran for about 7 to 11 cycles, a sample-barcoded 5' primer and a J-beta primer mix were used. Every cDNA molecule bore a tag from a template-switch adaptor containing 12 random nucleotides. A single record per CDR3 protein comes from TCRdb applying MiXCR to the 5' RACE reads. The table has 600,000 to 650,000 distinct CDR3 sequences, 45% to 65% seen once; the top ten hold 30% to 45%. This clonotype was detected a few times. The antigen remains unidentified. The authors drew around 11 milliliters of peripheral blood from each donor. CDR1 and CDR2 (germline): MGHRA, YSYEKL. The CDR3 is made up of 16 amino acids. V was shortened by 1 base and J by 1 base, with 13 bases between the two germline ends.

The TCR was taken from a man aged 55-75 years in good health. The source material was blood. The chain carries TRBV4-1 and TRBJ2-5; tentatively, D is TRBD1 (5 bases). CDR3 in amino acids: CASSQVATVSQETQYF. The CDR3 DNA is TGCGCCAGCAGCCAAGTGGCGACAGTGTCCCAAGAGACCCAGTACTTC.